This T cell receptor (beta chain) was retrieved from a study of T cells in Graves' hyperthyroidism and ophthalmopathy. TCR beta CDR3 region amplification was performed from RNA transcripts. HTBI primers drove first-round RT-PCR of the TCR CDR3. Via MiXCR, TCRdb re-called the multiplex PCR reads, giving one row per CDR3 protein. The data hold about 560,000 distinct CDR3 sequences, with approximately 14% observed a single time. To note about this clonotype: What it recognizes is unknown.

From germline, CDR1 is SGHRS and CDR2 YFSETQ. V lost 0 bases to trimming and J lost 9 bases, with 19 bases between them. The CDR3 loop spans 15 amino acids. General study results and limits: Through a model of 13 V-J features, ophthalmopathy was separated from stable hyperthyroidism. Among thyroid clonotypes expanded above 0.001, most also appeared in blood.

This clonotype was obtained from a woman aged 25 to 39 with Graves' hyperthyroidism. The genes are TRBV5-1 and TRBJ2-7; D gene uncertain. The sequencing sample was made of blood. CDR3 residues: CASSLGGSIVNGQYF. Written as DNA, the CDR3 is TGCGCCAGCAGCTTGGGCGGAAGTATCGTAAACGGGCAGTACTTC.